This T cell receptor beta chain was observed in a study of T cell responses to AZD1222 COVID-19 vaccine. Here immunoSEQ multiplex PCR was the method, and the copy in TCRdb shows in-frame clones only, minus some. The table lists tens of thousands of clones, approximately 80% of them singletons, with less than 25% in the top ten. This CDR3 region has 13 residues. The germline gives CDR1 SQVTM, CDR2 ANQGSEA. V was clipped by 7 bases and J by 0 bases, with 10 bases between them. V gene TRBV29-1 combines with J gene TRBJ1-3; D call uncertain. This receptor was obtained from an adult in good health. Sequencing was performed on peripheral blood, taken on day 0 of AZD1222 vaccination. The CDR3 region is CSAQGSSGNTIYF. The CDR3 nucleotides are TGCAGCGCCCAAGGGTCCTCTGGAAACACCATATATTTT.